This TCR beta chain was sequenced during a study of T cell repertoires in cytomegalovirus infection. Overall study context: Shared public TCR beta signatures pointed to both CMV infection and a matching HLA type. Regarding the study as a whole: CMV-specific HLA-C-restricted TCR beta clonotypes dominated the ex vivo response. Based on cumulative public TCR beta family frequency, carriers of CMV plus the relevant HLA were identified.

Many counts were recorded for this clonotype. The antigen is undetermined. Trimming left V 5 bases short and J 0 bases short, with 7 bases between. This CDR3 is built from 13 residues. TCRdb ran MiXCR on the reads and lists one entry per CDR3 protein. The sample carries 200,000 to 300,000 distinct CDR3 sequences, roughly 13% recorded once. The rearrangement joins TRBV12-3 or TRBV12-4 to TRBJ1-1; D is unresolved. The clonotype originates from a human donor in good health (CMV status not recorded). Some clones in this sample may be carry-over from other donors' samples. What was sequenced was PBMCs. The CDR3 spells CASSLHLNTEAFF. The CDR3 DNA follows: TGTGCCAGCAGTCTACATCTGAACACTGAAGCTTTCTTT.